This TCR beta chain was sequenced during a study of T cells in localized non-small cell lung cancer. Points from the study as a whole: Uninvolved neighboring lung showed the greatest T cell clonality, exceeding tumor. Appearances in adjacent lung were noted for a median approximately 50 of the top 100 tumor clones. Blood T cell density predicted longer survival; adjacent-lung clonality, shorter.

Sequenced by immunoSEQ multiplex PCR; TCRdb stores in-frame clones only, minus some. This table holds tens of thousands of clones, about 83% found once. Trimming cost V 6 bases and J 4 bases, with 3 bases left between them. CDR3 length equals 9 residues. Per germline, CDR1 DFQATT and CDR2 SNEGSKA (reference sequence). This clone turned up a few times. The antigen is undetermined. The origin of this receptor is a man between 35 and 75 years old with stage II lung adenocarcinoma. The chain is built from TRBV20-1 and TRBJ1-2, with D unclear. The specimen was PBMCs, collected before any cancer treatment. CDR3 sequence (DNA): TGCAGTGCCCCCTATGGCTACACCTTC. It codes for CSAPYGYTF.